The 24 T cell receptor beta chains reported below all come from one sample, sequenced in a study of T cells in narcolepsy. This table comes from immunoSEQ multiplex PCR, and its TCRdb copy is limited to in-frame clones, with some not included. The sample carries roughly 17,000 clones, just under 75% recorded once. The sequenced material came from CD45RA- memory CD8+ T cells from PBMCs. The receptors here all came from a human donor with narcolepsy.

The CDR3 coding sequence is TGTGCCAGCAGCTTAGACCCAAACACAGATACGCAGTATTTT. It specifies CASSLDPNTDTQYF. The V call is TRBV7-6, the J call TRBJ2-3; D is uncertain. Germline lookup yields CDR1 SGHVS and CDR2 FNYEAQ. The CDR3 is 14 residues long. V was shortened by 1 base and J by 2 bases, with 7 bases between the two germline ends.

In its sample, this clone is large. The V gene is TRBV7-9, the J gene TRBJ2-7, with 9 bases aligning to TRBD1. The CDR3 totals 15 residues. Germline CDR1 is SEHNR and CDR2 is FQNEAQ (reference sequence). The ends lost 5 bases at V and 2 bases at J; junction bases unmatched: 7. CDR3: CASSARDREAYEQYF. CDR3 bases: TGTGCCAGCAGCGCCCGGGACAGGGAGGCCTACGAGCAGTACTTC.

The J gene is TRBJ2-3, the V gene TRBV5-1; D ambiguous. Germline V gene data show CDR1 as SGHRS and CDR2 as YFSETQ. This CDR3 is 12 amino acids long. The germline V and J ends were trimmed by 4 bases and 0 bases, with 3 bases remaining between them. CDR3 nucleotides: TGCGCCAGCAGCACAAGCACAGATACGCAGTATTTT. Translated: CASSTSTDTQYF. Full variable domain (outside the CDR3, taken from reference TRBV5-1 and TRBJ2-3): KAGVTQTPRYLIKTRGQQVTLSCSPISGHRSVSWYQQTPGQGLQFLFEYFSETQRNKGNFPGRFSGRQFSNSRSEMNVSTLELGDSALYLCASSTSTDTQYFGPGTRLTVL.

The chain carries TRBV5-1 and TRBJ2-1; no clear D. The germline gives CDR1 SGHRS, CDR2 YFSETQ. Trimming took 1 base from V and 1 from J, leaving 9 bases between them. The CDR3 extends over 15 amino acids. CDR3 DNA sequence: TGCGCCAGCAGCTTGCTAGTCCATTCCTACAATGAGCAGTTCTTC. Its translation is CASSLLVHSYNEQFF.

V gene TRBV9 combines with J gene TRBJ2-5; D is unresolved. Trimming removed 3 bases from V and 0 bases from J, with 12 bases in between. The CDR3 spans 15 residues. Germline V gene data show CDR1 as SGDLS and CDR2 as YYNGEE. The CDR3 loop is CASSARWQHQETQYF. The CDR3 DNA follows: TGTGCCAGCAGCGCCCGTTGGCAGCACCAAGAGACCCAGTACTTC.

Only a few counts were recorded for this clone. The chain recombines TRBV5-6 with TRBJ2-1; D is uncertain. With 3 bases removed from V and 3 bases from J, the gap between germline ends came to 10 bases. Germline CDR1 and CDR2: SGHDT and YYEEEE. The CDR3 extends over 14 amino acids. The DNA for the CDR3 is TGTGCCAGCAGCTCGGTCCTTAACTACAATGAGCAGTTCTTC. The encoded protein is CASSSVLNYNEQFF.

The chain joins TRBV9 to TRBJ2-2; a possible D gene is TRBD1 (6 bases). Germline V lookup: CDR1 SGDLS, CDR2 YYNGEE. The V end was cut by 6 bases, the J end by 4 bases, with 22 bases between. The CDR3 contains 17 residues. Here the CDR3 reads CASTKGAGVGRTGELFF. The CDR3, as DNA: TGTGCCAGCACCAAAGGGGCAGGGGTAGGGCGCACCGGGGAGCTGTTTTTT.

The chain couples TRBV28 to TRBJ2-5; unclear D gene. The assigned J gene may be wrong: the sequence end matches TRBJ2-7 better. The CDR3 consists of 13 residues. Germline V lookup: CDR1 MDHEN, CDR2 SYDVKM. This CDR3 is CASSSLSNYEQYF. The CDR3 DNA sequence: TGTGCCAGCAGTTCCCTGTCGAACTACGAGCAGTACTTC.

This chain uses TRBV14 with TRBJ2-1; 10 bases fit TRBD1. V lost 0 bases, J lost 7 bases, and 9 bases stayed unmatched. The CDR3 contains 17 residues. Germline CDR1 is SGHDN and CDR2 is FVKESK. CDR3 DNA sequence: TGTGCCAGCAGCCAAGAGTACGACAGGGGGCGCGGGAATGAGCAGTTCTTC. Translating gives CASSQEYDRGRGNEQFF.

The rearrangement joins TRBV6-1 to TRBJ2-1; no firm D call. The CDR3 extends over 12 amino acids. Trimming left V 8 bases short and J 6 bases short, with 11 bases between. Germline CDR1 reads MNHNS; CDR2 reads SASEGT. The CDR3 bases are TGTGCCAGCGGCCCTGAGGTCAATGAGCAGTTCTTC. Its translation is CASGPEVNEQFF.

The CDR3 loop reads CASSLTSHSYNEQFF. CDR3 DNA: TGTGCCAGCAGTTTAACTAGCCACTCCTACAATGAGCAGTTCTTC. The J gene is TRBJ2-1, the V gene TRBV27; D possibly corresponds to TRBD2 (6 bases). Trimming took 2 bases from V and 0 from J, leaving 8 bases between them. The germline V gene encodes CDR1 MNHEY and CDR2 SMNVEV (reference sequence). The CDR3 is 15 residues long.

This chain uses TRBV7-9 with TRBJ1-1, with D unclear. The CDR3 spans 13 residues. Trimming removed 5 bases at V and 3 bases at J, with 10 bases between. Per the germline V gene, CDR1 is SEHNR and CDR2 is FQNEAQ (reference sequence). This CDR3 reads CASSPSGDTEAFF. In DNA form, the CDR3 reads TGTGCCAGCAGCCCCAGTGGGGACACTGAAGCTTTCTTT. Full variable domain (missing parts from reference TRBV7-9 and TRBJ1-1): DTGVSQNPRHKITKRGQNVTFRCDPISEHNRLYWYRQTLGQGPEFLTYFQNEAQLEKSRLLSDRFSAERPKGSFSTLEIQRTEQGDSAMYLCASSPSGDTEAFFGQGTRLTVV.

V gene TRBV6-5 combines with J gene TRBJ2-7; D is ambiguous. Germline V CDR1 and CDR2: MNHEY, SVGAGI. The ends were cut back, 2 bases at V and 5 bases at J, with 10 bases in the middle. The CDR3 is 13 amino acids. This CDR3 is CASSYARVDEQYF. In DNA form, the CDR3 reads TGTGCCAGCAGTTACGCCCGGGTAGACGAGCAGTACTTC.

The CDR3 spells CASSQSDRAAYEQYF. In DNA form, the CDR3 reads TGCGCCAGCAGCCAGTCGGACAGGGCAGCCTACGAGCAGTACTTC. V usage is TRBV4-1 and J usage is TRBJ2-7; TRBD1 matches 8 bases. Germline V gives CDR1 MGHRA, CDR2 YSYEKL. The V segment lost 3 bases and the J segment 2 bases; nucleotides outside the gene matches: 6. This CDR3 is 15 amino acids long.

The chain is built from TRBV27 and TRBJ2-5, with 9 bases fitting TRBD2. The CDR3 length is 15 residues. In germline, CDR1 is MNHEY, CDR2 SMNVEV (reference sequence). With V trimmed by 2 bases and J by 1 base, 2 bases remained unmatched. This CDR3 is CASSLTSGPQETQYF. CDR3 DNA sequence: TGTGCCAGCAGTTTAACTAGCGGGCCCCAAGAGACCCAGTACTTC.

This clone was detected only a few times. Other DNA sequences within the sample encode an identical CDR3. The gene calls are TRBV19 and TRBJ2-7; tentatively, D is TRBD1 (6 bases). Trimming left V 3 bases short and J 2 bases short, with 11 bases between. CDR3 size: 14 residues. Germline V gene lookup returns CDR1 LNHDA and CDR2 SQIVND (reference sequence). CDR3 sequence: CASSIGRGTYEQYF. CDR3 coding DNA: TGTGCCAGTAGTATCGGCAGGGGCACCTACGAGCAGTACTTC.

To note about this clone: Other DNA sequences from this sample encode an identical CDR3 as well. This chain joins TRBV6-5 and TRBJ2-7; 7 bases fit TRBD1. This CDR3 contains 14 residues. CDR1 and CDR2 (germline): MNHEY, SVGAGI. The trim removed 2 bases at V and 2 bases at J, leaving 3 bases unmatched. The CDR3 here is CASSYGQGAYEQYF. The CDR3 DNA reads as TGTGCCAGCAGTTACGGCCAGGGGGCCTACGAGCAGTACTTC.

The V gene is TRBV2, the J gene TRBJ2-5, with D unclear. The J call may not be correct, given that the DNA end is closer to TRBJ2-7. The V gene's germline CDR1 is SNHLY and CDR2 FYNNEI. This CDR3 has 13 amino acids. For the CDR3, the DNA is TGTGCCAGCTCATTACAGATTTCCTACGAGCAGTACTTC. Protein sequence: CASSLQISYEQYF.

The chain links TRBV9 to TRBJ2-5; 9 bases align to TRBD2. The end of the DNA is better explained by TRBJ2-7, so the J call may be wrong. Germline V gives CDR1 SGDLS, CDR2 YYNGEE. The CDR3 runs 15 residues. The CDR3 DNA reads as TGTGCCAGCAGCGGCGGGACTAGCAACTCCTACGAGCAGTACTTC. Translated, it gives CASSGGTSNSYEQYF.

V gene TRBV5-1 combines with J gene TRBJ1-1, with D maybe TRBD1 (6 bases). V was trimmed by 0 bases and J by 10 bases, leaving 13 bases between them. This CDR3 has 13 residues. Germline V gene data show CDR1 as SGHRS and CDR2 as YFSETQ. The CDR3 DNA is TGCGCCAGCAGCTTGGGGCAGGGGATCGTAGCTTTCTTT. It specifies CASSLGQGIVAFF.

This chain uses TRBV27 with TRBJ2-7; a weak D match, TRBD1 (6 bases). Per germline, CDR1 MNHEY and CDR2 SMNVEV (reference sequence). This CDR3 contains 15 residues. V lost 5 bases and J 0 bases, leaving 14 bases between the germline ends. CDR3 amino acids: CASSRDTQTSYEQYF. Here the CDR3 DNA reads TGTGCCAGCAGTCGGGACACCCAAACCTCCTACGAGCAGTACTTC.

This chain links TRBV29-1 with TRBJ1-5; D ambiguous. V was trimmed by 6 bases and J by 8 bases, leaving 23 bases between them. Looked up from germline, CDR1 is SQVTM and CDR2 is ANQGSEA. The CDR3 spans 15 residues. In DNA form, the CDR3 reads TGCAGCGTGCTGACCCGTCGCATCCCGTGGGAGCCCCAGCATTTT. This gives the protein CSVLTRRIPWEPQHF.

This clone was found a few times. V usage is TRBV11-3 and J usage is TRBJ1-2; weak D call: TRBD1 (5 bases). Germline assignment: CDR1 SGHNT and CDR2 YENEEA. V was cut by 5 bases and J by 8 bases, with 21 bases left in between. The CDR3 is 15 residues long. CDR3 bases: TGTGCCAGCAGCCCCGCGAGTGGGGGTTTTTGGGGCTACACCTTC. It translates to CASSPASGGFWGYTF.

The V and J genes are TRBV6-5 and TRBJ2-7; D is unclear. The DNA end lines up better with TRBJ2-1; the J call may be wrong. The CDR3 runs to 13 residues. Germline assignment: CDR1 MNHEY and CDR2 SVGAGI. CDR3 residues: CASSPLGDNEQFF. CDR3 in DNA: TGTGCCAGCAGCCCTCTAGGTGACAATGAGCAGTTCTTC.